Listed below are T cell receptor beta chains from one sample, sequenced in a study of shared clonotypes between healthy human individuals. Clones were sequenced by immunoSEQ multiplex PCR, and TCRdb holds only the in-frame ones, with some missing. The sample contains approximately 1.9 million clones, about 93% of which appear only once. The specimen was naive CD8+ T cells from PBMCs. Source of these receptors: a man aged 18-30 years in good health. Some clones in this sample may be carry-over from other donors' samples. Both conserved end residues are part of each CDR3. Each record gives: V gene, D gene, J gene, clone size, CDR3 protein, CDR3 DNA. A D gene is named only where the DNA matches it firmly. Clone size, where shown, is once, few, many, or a class for clones that have expanded.

V: TRBV30; D: NA; J: TRBJ2-1; size: NA; CDR3: CAWTPEATLYNEQFF; DNA: TGTGCCTGGACCCCGGAGGCCACTCTCTACAATGAGCAGTTCTTC
V: TRBV7-9; D: NA; J: TRBJ2-1; size: NA; CDR3: CASSLGERSEQFF; DNA: TGTGCCAGCAGCTTAGGGGAGCGTAGTGAGCAGTTCTTC
V: TRBV28; D: NA; J: TRBJ1-1; size: NA; CDR3: CASTKFVRTEAFF; DNA: TGTGCCAGCACCAAGTTTGTCCGCACTGAAGCTTTCTTT
V: TRBV27; D: TRBD1; J: TRBJ2-7; size: NA; CDR3: CASSSTGGVYEQYF; DNA: TGTGCCAGCAGTTCGACAGGGGGCGTCTACGAGCAGTACTTC
V: TRBV7-9; D: NA; J: TRBJ1-4; size: NA; CDR3: CASSLAARGPNEKLFF; DNA: TGTGCCAGCAGCTTAGCCGCGCGGGGCCCTAATGAAAAACTGTTTTTT
V: TRBV28; D: TRBD1; J: TRBJ2-7; size: once; CDR3: CASSSARTGYTYEQYF; DNA: TGTGCCAGCAGTTCGGCTCGGACAGGCTACACCTACGAGCAGTACTTC
V: TRBV6-4; D: NA; J: TRBJ2-3; size: NA; CDR3: CASSDRVGDTQYF; DNA: TGTGCCAGCAGTGACAGGGTAGGGGATACGCAGTATTTT
V: TRBV11-2; D: NA; J: TRBJ2-7; size: NA; CDR3: CASSLGDEQYF; DNA: TGTGCCAGCAGCTTAGGGGACGAGCAGTACTTC
V: TRBV7-2; D: NA; J: TRBJ2-5; size: NA; CDR3: CASSLGQRPYQETQYF; DNA: TGTGCCAGCAGCTTAGGACAGCGACCGTACCAAGAGACCCAGTACTTC
V: TRBV5-1; D: NA; J: TRBJ2-7; size: NA; CDR3: CASSFLGKVDSLEQYF; DNA: TGCGCCAGCAGCTTCTTAGGAAAAGTTGACAGCCTCGAGCAGTACTTC